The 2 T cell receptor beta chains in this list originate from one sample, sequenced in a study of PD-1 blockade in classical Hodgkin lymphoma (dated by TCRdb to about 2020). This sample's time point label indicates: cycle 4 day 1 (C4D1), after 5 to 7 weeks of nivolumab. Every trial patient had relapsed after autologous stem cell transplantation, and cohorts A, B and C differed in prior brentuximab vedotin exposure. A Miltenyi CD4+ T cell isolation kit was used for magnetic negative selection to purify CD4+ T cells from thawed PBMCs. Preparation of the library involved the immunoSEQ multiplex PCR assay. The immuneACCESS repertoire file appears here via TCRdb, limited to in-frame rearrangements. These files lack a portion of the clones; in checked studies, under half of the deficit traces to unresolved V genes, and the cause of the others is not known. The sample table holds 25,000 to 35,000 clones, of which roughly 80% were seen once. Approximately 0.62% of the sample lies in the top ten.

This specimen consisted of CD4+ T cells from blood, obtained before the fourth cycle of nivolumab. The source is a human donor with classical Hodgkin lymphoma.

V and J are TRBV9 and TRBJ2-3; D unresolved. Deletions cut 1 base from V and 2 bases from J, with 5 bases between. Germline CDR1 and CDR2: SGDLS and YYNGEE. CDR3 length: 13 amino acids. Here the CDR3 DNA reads TGTGCCAGCAGCGTATTGCCCACAGATACGCAGTATTTT. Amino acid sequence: CASSVLPTDTQYF. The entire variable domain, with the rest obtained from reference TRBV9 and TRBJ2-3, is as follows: DSGVTQTPKHLITATGQRVTLRCSPRSGDLSVYWYQQSLDQGLQFLIQYYNGEERAKGNILERFSAQQFPDLHSELNLSSLELGDSALYFCASSVLPTDTQYFGPGTRLTVL.

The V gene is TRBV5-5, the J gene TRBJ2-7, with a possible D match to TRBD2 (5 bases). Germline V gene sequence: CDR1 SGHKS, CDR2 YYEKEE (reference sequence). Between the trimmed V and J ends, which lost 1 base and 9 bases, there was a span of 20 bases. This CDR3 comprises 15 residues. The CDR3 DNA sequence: TGTGCCAGCAGCTTGAAAGAGAGGGCTCTACGAGGGCAGTACTTC. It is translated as CASSLKERALRGQYF.